This T cell receptor beta chain was sequenced for a study of blood T cell repertoires in COVID-19. Across the whole study: In each case, the material was cDNA or gDNA derived from T cells, B-cell-depleted T cells, or PBMCs.

CDR3 length: 17 amino acids. The V gene's germline CDR1 is SGHRS and CDR2 YFSETQ. V was shortened by 0 bases and J by 13 bases, with 26 bases between the two germline ends. In this sample, this clone turned up once. Profiling relied on immunoSEQ multiplex PCR, and the TCRdb table lists in-frame clones only, not all of them. The table lists about 210,000 clones, around 90% of them singletons. This sequence joins TRBV5-1 and TRBJ2-1; D is possibly TRBD1 (7 bases). This TCR derives from a man under 40 with acute or convalescent COVID-19. The material sequenced was peripheral blood. The CDR3 bases are TGCGCCAGCAGCTTGGAGATAACTAGCAGGGGGTTGGTGAGACAGTTCTTC. Translating it yields CASSLEITSRGLVRQFF.